This T cell receptor beta chain was identified in a study of blood T cell repertoires in COVID-19. The V gene's germline CDR1 is MNHNS and CDR2 SASEGT. This CDR3 region has 16 residues. Between the trimmed V and J ends, which lost 2 bases and 2 bases, there was a span of 16 bases. Data came from immunoSEQ multiplex PCR; TCRdb stores just in-frame clones and leaves some out. The sample has tens of thousands of clones, 70% to 90% seen once. The chain uses TRBV6-1 and TRBJ2-7; weak D call: TRBD1 (6 bases). Sequenced sample: peripheral blood. The TCR comes from a human donor in a cohort sampled during active COVID-19. Written as DNA, the CDR3 is TGTGCCAGCAGTGAACGTAGTAAAACAGGGACCTACGAGCAGTACTTC. Its protein is CASSERSKTGTYEQYF.